Below, 5 T cell receptor beta chains from the same sample are listed, as sequenced in a study of T cell changes during pregnancy in multiple sclerosis. Only in-frame clones appear in the TCRdb table, and some are missing; sequencing was by immunoSEQ multiplex PCR. The sample shows roughly 50,000 clones, 85% to 95% of them seen only once. Sequenced here: CD4+ T cells from peripheral blood mononuclear cells, sampled in the third trimester of pregnancy. These receptors originate from a female donor with multiple sclerosis, enrolled in a pregnancy study.

This clone appeared a few times. V and J are TRBV19 and TRBJ1-2, with a weak D call TRBD1 (5 bases). Per germline, CDR1 LNHDA and CDR2 SQIVND (reference sequence). Trimming left V 3 bases short and J 3 bases short, with 11 bases between. The CDR3 sequence is 14 residues long. CDR3 amino acids: CASSIRVQDYGYTF. The DNA for the CDR3 is TGTGCCAGTAGTATTAGAGTACAGGACTATGGCTACACCTTC.

This rearrangement joins TRBV28 to TRBJ1-4; D is uncertain. V gave up 1 base and J gave up 7 bases, with 13 bases separating them. Germline V CDR1 and CDR2: MDHEN, SYDVKM. This CDR3 is built from 15 residues. As DNA, the CDR3 is TGTGCCAGCAGTTTATATCGAGGGTTTGGTGAAAAACTGTTTTTT. Residues: CASSLYRGFGEKLFF.

V gene TRBV2 combines with J gene TRBJ2-6; 8 bases fit TRBD1. Germline CDR1 and CDR2: SNHLY and FYNNEI. This CDR3 contains 18 residues. Unmatched junction bases numbered 14, after V lost 7 bases and J lost 3 bases. The CDR3 bases are TGTGCCAGCAAACCTGACAGGGGACCTCTTATTGGGGCCAACGTCCTGACTTTC. Protein: CASKPDRGPLIGANVLTF.

This clone was picked up a small number of times. This chain joins TRBV4-3 and TRBJ2-2, with 13 bases lining up with TRBD2. Unmatched junction bases numbered 3, after V lost 3 bases and J lost 5 bases. There are 16 residues in the CDR3. From germline, CDR1 is LGHNA and CDR2 YSLEER. The CDR3 DNA reads as TGCGCCAGCAGCCAGGAGACTAGCGGGAGGACCGGGGAGCTGTTTTTT. Protein product: CASSQETSGRTGELFF.

The rearrangement joins TRBV6-5 to TRBJ2-7; weak D call: TRBD2 (5 bases). The CDR3 runs to 13 residues. CDR1 MNHEY and CDR2 SVGAGI come from the germline V gene. V lost 3 bases and J lost 6, with 12 bases in between. The CDR3, as DNA: TGTGCCAGCAGTTATGAGGGAGTGGGCGAGCAGTACTTC. Translated: CASSYEGVGEQYF.